Below, one TCR beta chain is given with its context. The germline V gene has CDR1 LGHNA and CDR2 YSLEER. The CDR3 extends over 16 amino acids. V lost 4 bases, J lost 2 bases, and 7 bases stayed unmatched. The data belong to a study of blood T cell repertoires in COVID-19. In the original analysis: The assay estimated nucleated cells by amplifying reference gene primers. The assay was immunoSEQ multiplex PCR, and TCRdb's table has in-frame clones only and misses some. V and J calls plus clone size are reproduced from that table; the DNA served to infer D and trimming. The table has a few hundred thousand clones, roughly four fifths seen once. A Seattle source enrolled patients during active infection and followed them longitudinally.

The chain uses TRBV4-3 and TRBJ2-1; 8 bases are a match to TRBD1. The sequencing input was peripheral blood. This sequence was found in a person aged 70 to 85 with COVID-19, enrolled during active disease. The DNA for the CDR3 is TGCGCCAGCAGCCCCCAGGACAGGGTACCCTACAATGAGCAGTTCTTC. Protein product: CASSPQDRVPYNEQFF.